The TCR beta chain described here comes from a study of blood T cell repertoires in COVID-19. Assay: immunoSEQ multiplex PCR; the TCRdb copy retains only in-frame clones and omits some. The data contain more than 130,000 clones, about 87% of them singletons. The junction had 4 bases not matched to a gene; V was cut back by 1 base and J by 5 bases. The CDR3 length is 14 residues. Per the germline V gene, CDR1 is LGHDT and CDR2 is YNNKEL (reference sequence). This TCR was sampled from a woman between 40 and 55 years old with acute or convalescent COVID-19. V gene TRBV3-1 (or the pseudogene TRBV3-2) combines with J gene TRBJ2-5; 7 bases align to TRBD1. The specimen was peripheral blood. The CDR3 nucleotides read TGTGCCAGCAGCCAAGGAGGGGGCGCGGAGACCCAGTACTTC. It is translated as CASSQGGGAETQYF.